The 30 T cell receptor beta chains below come from one sample, sequenced in a study of blood T cell repertoires in COVID-19. Only in-frame clones appear in the TCRdb table, and some are missing; sequencing was by immunoSEQ multiplex PCR. The table has about 35,000 clones, under 90% seen once. The material sequenced was peripheral blood. These receptors came from a man aged 45-60 years with acute or convalescent COVID-19.

The chain combines TRBV6-5 with TRBJ1-4; D uncertain. The CDR3 has 13 amino acids. CDR1 is MNHEY, CDR2 SVGAGI, per germline. The V end was cut by 8 bases, the J end by 4 bases, with 11 bases between. The CDR3 DNA follows: TGTGCCAGCGGGAGCAGAATTAATGAAAAACTGTTTTTT. Translated, it gives CASGSRINEKLFF.

V and J are TRBV20-1 and TRBJ2-1, with D tentatively TRBD2 (5 bases). V was clipped by 5 bases and J by 3 bases, with 5 bases between them. This CDR3 has 11 residues. The germline V gene encodes CDR1 DFQATT and CDR2 SNEGSKA (reference sequence). CDR3 nucleotides: TGCAGTGCTCGGGACTACAATGAGCAGTTCTTC. It encodes CSARDYNEQFF.

This sequence joins TRBV7-9 and TRBJ2-2; 7 nucleotides match TRBD1. Germline V gives CDR1 SEHNR, CDR2 FQNEAQ (reference sequence). The CDR3 sequence is 15 residues long. With 5 bases clipped from V and 2 bases from J, the junction kept 5 bases outside the gene matches. The CDR3 bases are TGTGCCAGCAGCCTCGGGACAGCCAACACCGGGGAGCTGTTTTTT. Amino acids: CASSLGTANTGELFF.

In the case of this clone: Other DNA sequences of this sample code for an identical CDR3. V is TRBV18 and J is TRBJ1-4, with D possibly TRBD1 on 5 matching bases. Trimming took 2 bases from V and 7 from J, leaving 14 bases between them. The CDR3 contains 15 residues. Germline loops: CDR1 KGHSH, CDR2 LQKENI. CDR3 protein: CASSPGGNGREKLFF. The CDR3 DNA follows: TGTGCCAGCTCACCAGGGGGGAATGGTCGTGAAAAACTGTTTTTT.

The chain is built from TRBV24-1 and TRBJ2-3; the match to TRBD1 covers 7 bases. From germline, CDR1 is KGHDR and CDR2 SFDVKD. V shed 4 bases and J 2 bases; nucleotides not matched to a gene: 8. There are 16 residues in the CDR3. The CDR3 sequence: CATSDRGTANTDTQYF. CDR3 in DNA: TGTGCCACCAGTGACCGAGGGACAGCGAACACAGATACGCAGTATTTT.

V and J are TRBV5-6 and TRBJ1-6; tentatively, D is TRBD1 (5 bases). V was cut by 0 bases and J by 10 bases, with 14 bases left in between. From germline, CDR1 is SGHDT and CDR2 YYEEEE. This CDR3 has 15 amino acids. The CDR3 bases are TGTGCCAGCAGCTTGGGTTCCGGGGGTAGGTCACCCCTCCACTTT. The encoded protein is CASSLGSGGRSPLHF.

The V gene is TRBV3-1 (or the pseudogene TRBV3-2), the J gene TRBJ2-7; 8 nucleotides line up with TRBD1. Germline lookup yields CDR1 LGHDT and CDR2 YNNKEL (reference sequence). Germline trimming cut 7 bases from V and 5 bases from J; bases unmatched to any gene: 10. The CDR3 totals 14 residues. CDR3 nucleotides: TGTGCCAGCACCAGGACAGGGAGAAAGGACGAGCAGTACTTC. This translates into CASTRTGRKDEQYF.

V and J are TRBV25-1 and TRBJ1-1; D unresolved. The CDR3 contains 17 residues. Trimming removed 4 bases at V and 2 bases at J, with 20 bases between. The V gene's germline CDR1 is MGHDK and CDR2 SYGVNS. The CDR3 loop reads CASSATRGHTQNTEAFF. Written as DNA, the CDR3 is TGTGCCAGCAGTGCCACTCGAGGGCACACTCAAAACACTGAAGCTTTCTTT.

The chain is built from TRBV4-1 and TRBJ2-1; 8 nucleotides line up with TRBD2. This CDR3 is 15 amino acids long. Germline lookup yields CDR1 MGHRA and CDR2 YSYEKL. V lost 0 bases and J lost 5; bases outside the gene matches: 3. CDR3 in DNA: TGCGCCAGCAGCCAAGAAAGCGGGGGCCACAATGAGCAGTTCTTC. The encoded protein is CASSQESGGHNEQFF.

This clone has more than one count but fewer than ten. The chain links TRBV7-3 to TRBJ1-6; possible D gene TRBD1, 5 bases. The CDR3 spans 16 residues. Germline lookup yields CDR1 SGHTA and CDR2 FQGTGA. V was trimmed by 2 bases and J by 7 bases, leaving 15 bases between them. This CDR3 reads CASSLFGGDLNSPLHF. CDR3 in DNA: TGTGCCAGCAGCTTATTCGGCGGGGACTTAAATTCACCCCTCCACTTT.

V is TRBV9 and J is TRBJ2-1, with 7 bases fitting TRBD2. V shed 0 bases and J 4 bases; nucleotides not matched to a gene: 4. The CDR3 is 15 amino acids. Germline V gene sequence: CDR1 SGDLS, CDR2 YYNGEE. CDR3 loop: CASSVAGEGYNEQFF. CDR3 sequence (DNA): TGTGCCAGCAGCGTAGCCGGGGAGGGGTACAATGAGCAGTTCTTC.

The V and J genes are TRBV24-1 and TRBJ2-5; 8 nucleotides align to TRBD2. V shed 5 bases, J shed 5 bases, and the junction held 9 bases outside the gene matches. This CDR3 has 15 residues. Germline V gene lookup returns CDR1 KGHDR and CDR2 SFDVKD. The CDR3 region is CATSAGTSAGETQYF. CDR3 nucleotide sequence: TGTGCCACCAGTGCCGGGACTAGTGCTGGGGAGACCCAGTACTTC.

The genes are TRBV11-2 and TRBJ1-5; D gene ambiguous. The V and J ends lost 0 bases and 4 bases respectively, with 10 bases between them. Per germline, CDR1 SGHAT and CDR2 FQNNGV. This CDR3 is built from 15 residues. Here the CDR3 DNA reads TGTGCCAGCAGCTTAGATCCGGCGGGTAATCAGCCCCAGCATTTT. Translation gives CASSLDPAGNQPQHF.

Here the CDR3 DNA reads TGTGCCAGCAGCGGCAGGGTTAGCACTGAAGCTTTCTTT. It encodes CASSGRVSTEAFF. This sequence joins TRBV9 and TRBJ1-1; D is possibly TRBD1 (5 bases). The CDR3 totals 13 residues. V was clipped by 3 bases and J by 4 bases, with 10 bases between them. CDR1 is SGDLS, CDR2 YYNGEE, per germline.

The chain uses TRBV10-2 and TRBJ1-3; 8 bases fit TRBD1. CDR1 and CDR2 from the germline V gene are WSHSY and SAAADI. This CDR3 contains 16 residues. Losses at the gene ends were 2 bases for V and 0 bases for J; bases not matched to a gene: 3. CDR3 DNA: TGCGCCAGCAGTGAGATCACAGGGGGCTCTGGAAACACCATATATTTT. Its protein product is CASSEITGGSGNTIYF.

This clone occurred once. The gene calls are TRBV5-5 and TRBJ1-1; 7 nucleotides line up with TRBD1. V shed 4 bases, J shed 2 bases, and the junction held 5 bases outside the gene matches. Germline V lookup: CDR1 SGHKS, CDR2 YYEKEE (reference sequence). CDR3 length equals 14 residues. The CDR3 reads CASSGGQRNTEAFF. As DNA, the CDR3 is TGTGCCAGCAGCGGGGGACAGAGAAACACTGAAGCTTTCTTT. Using reference TRBV5-5 and TRBJ1-1 for the parts outside the CDR3, the full variable domain is DAGVTQSPTHLIKTRGQQVTLRCSPISGHKSVSWYQQVLGQGPQFIFQYYEKEERGRGNFPDRFSARQFPNYSSELNVNALLLGDSALYLCASSGGQRNTEAFFGQGTRLTVV.

The chain has TRBV14 and TRBJ1-6; 7 bases line up with TRBD1. This CDR3 is 15 amino acids long. Germline V CDR1 and CDR2: SGHDN, FVKESK. V lost 6 bases to trimming and J lost 3 bases; unmatched junction nucleotides: 5. The CDR3 DNA reads TGTGCCAGCAGTATGGGACAGATCTATAATTCACCCCTCCACTTT. It encodes CASSMGQIYNSPLHF. The full variable domain, completed using reference TRBV14 and TRBJ1-6, is EAGVTQFPSHSVIEKGQTVTLRCDPISGHDNLYWYRRVMGKEIKFLLHFVKESKQDESGMPNNRFLAERTGGTYSTLKVQPAELEDSGVYFCASSMGQIYNSPLHFGNGTRLTVT.

J is TRBJ2-1 and V is TRBV9; a weak D match, TRBD1 (5 bases). This CDR3 comprises 14 residues. CDR1 is SGDLS and CDR2 is YYNGEE in the germline V gene. V dropped 0 bases and J dropped 9 bases, with 13 bases sitting between them. CDR3 sequence reads: CASSVVLGVGEQFF. The CDR3 DNA reads as TGTGCCAGCAGCGTAGTTTTAGGGGTGGGTGAGCAGTTCTTC.

This clone appeared a single time. This chain links TRBV2 with TRBJ2-3; TRBD1 might be the D (6 bases). Trimming took off 9 bases at V and 6 bases at J, with 19 bases between the two ends. Germline V gene data show CDR1 as SNHLY and CDR2 as FYNNEI. This CDR3 spans 14 amino acids. The CDR3: CASLKQGARDTQYF. In nucleotides, the CDR3 is TGTGCCAGTCTTAAACAGGGTGCACGGGATACGCAGTATTTT.

The V call is TRBV4-1, the J call TRBJ2-7, with D possibly TRBD1 on 6 matching bases. Trimming left V 0 bases short and J 3 bases short, with 18 bases between. Germline-derived CDR1 and CDR2 are MGHRA and YSYEKL. CDR3 size: 17 residues. This CDR3 is CASSQDPPYRDRYEQYF. In DNA form, the CDR3 reads TGCGCCAGCAGCCAAGATCCCCCTTACAGGGACCGCTACGAGCAGTACTTC.

In its sample, this clone was seen a few times. This chain uses TRBV6-2 or TRBV6-3 with TRBJ2-7; D might be TRBD2 (6 bases). Trimming left V 4 bases short and J 2 bases short, with 15 bases between. The CDR3 is 15 residues long. Germline V lookup: CDR1 MNHEY, CDR2 SVGEGT. CDR3 in amino acids: CASSSEGSGPYEQYF. The DNA for the CDR3 is TGTGCCAGCAGTTCGGAGGGATCGGGCCCCTACGAGCAGTACTTC.

This chain links TRBV19 with TRBJ2-3; tentatively, D is TRBD1 (5 bases). Looked up from germline, CDR1 is LNHDA and CDR2 is SQIVND (reference sequence). The CDR3 sequence is 15 residues long. Trimming pared 7 bases from V and 3 bases from J, leaving 17 bases between. CDR3 protein: CASIQGRLSTDTQYF. CDR3 DNA sequence: TGTGCCAGTATTCAGGGTCGGCTGTCAACAGATACGCAGTATTTT.

The genes are TRBV12-3 or TRBV12-4 and TRBJ1-1; possibly TRBD1 for D (6 bases). The V and J ends lost 3 bases and 4 bases respectively, with 9 bases between them. The CDR3 is 13 amino acids. CDR3 sequence: CASSFVGATEAFF. The CDR3 nucleotides read TGTGCCAGCAGTTTTGTGGGGGCCACTGAAGCTTTCTTT.

This clone was seen just once. The chain uses TRBV6-5 and TRBJ1-4; 9 bases line up with TRBD1. The CDR3 length is 14 residues. The germline gives CDR1 MNHEY, CDR2 SVGAGI. V dropped 7 bases and J dropped 8; count of bases not matched to a gene: 8. CDR3 sequence reads: CASTGDRAVEKLFF. Written as DNA, the CDR3 is TGTGCCAGCACCGGGGACAGGGCAGTGGAAAAACTGTTTTTT.

CDR3: CASSYGQGMFF. CDR3 sequence (DNA): TGTGCCAGCAGTTACGGGCAGGGTATGTTCTTC. The gene calls are TRBV6-2 or TRBV6-3 and TRBJ2-1, with a tentative D call TRBD1 (5 bases). The ends were cut back, 2 bases at V and 15 bases at J, with 11 bases in the middle. The CDR3 is made up of 11 amino acids. Germline values: CDR1 MNHEY, CDR2 SVGEGT.

The V gene is TRBV19, the J gene TRBJ1-3; 7 nucleotides match TRBD1. The CDR3 consists of 16 residues. Losses at the gene ends were 5 bases for V and 2 bases for J; bases not matched to a gene: 9. CDR1 LNHDA and CDR2 SQIVND come from the germline V gene (reference sequence). The CDR3 nucleotides read TGTGCCAGTAGTCCCGGGACAGCCTACACTGGAAACACCATATATTTT. It specifies CASSPGTAYTGNTIYF.

J is TRBJ2-3 and V is TRBV7-9, with TRBD2 identical over 7 bases. V dropped 4 bases and J dropped 4; count of bases not matched to a gene: 2. Germline-derived CDR1 and CDR2 are SEHNR and FQNEAQ (reference sequence). CDR3 size: 13 residues. The CDR3 DNA reads as TGTGCCAGCAGCTATCTAGCGGCAGATACGCAGTATTTT. This sequence encodes CASSYLAADTQYF.

This clone came up a few times. The rearrangement uses TRBV4-1 and TRBJ1-3; D call uncertain. The germline V and J ends were trimmed by 0 bases and 4 bases, with 10 bases remaining between them. CDR3 length: 15 residues. Looked up from germline, CDR1 is MGHRA and CDR2 is YSYEKL. The CDR3 region has the DNA TGCGCCAGCAGCCAAGATGTGGCACTAGGAAACACCATATATTTT. It codes for CASSQDVALGNTIYF.

The sample holds a few counts of this clone. This chain links TRBV19 with TRBJ1-1, with 9 bases that match TRBD1. This CDR3 region has 15 residues. The trim removed 3 bases at V and 4 bases at J, leaving 6 bases unmatched. Germline V lookup: CDR1 LNHDA, CDR2 SQIVND (reference sequence). CDR3 sequence reads: CASSIAGTGLTEAFF. The CDR3 DNA reads as TGTGCCAGTAGTATCGCCGGGACAGGGCTCACTGAAGCTTTCTTT.

V gene TRBV9 combines with J gene TRBJ1-4; TRBD1 is a possible D gene (5 bases). Trimming removed 0 bases from V and 4 bases from J, with 10 bases in between. Germline V gene sequence: CDR1 SGDLS, CDR2 YYNGEE. The CDR3 has 15 residues. CDR3 nucleotide sequence: TGTGCCAGCAGCGTAGCTTTGGGACTTAATGAAAAACTGTTTTTT. It codes for CASSVALGLNEKLFF.